Following are 18 T cell receptor beta chains from one sample sequenced in a study of beta chain features in type 1 diabetes. Study findings and constraints: Moderate yet significant TCRB CDR3 shortening was seen in Type 1 diabetes patients in all four CD4+ subsets.

The investigators reverse transcribed all of the isolated RNA, so they sequenced expressed TCRB transcripts. Sequenced by immunoSEQ multiplex PCR; TCRdb stores in-frame clones only, minus some. Here the sample spans hundreds of thousands of clones, about 15% being singletons. Their antigen targets remain unknown. The material sequenced was naive CD4+ T cells from blood. These receptors came from a man younger than 35 with type 1 diabetes.

The chain recombines TRBV6-6 with TRBJ2-1; D remains unclear. The germline V and J ends were trimmed by 6 bases and 0 bases, with 12 bases remaining between them. There are 15 residues in the CDR3. Germline V gene sequence: CDR1 MNHNY, CDR2 SVGAGI (reference sequence). The CDR3 nucleotides are TGTGCCAGCAGGATTTCTACGAACTCCTACAATGAGCAGTTCTTC. Translated: CASRISTNSYNEQFF.

This clone was picked up a small number of times. At one end, the junction sequence differs from germline, possibly due to a read error. The chain is built from TRBV7-2 and TRBJ1-6, with TRBD1 identical over 9 bases. The CDR3 spans 12 residues. Germline CDR1 SGHTA, CDR2 FQGNSA. CDR3 in amino acids: CASSLNRGPLHF. In DNA form, the CDR3 reads TGTGCCAGCAGCTTAAACAGGGGGCCCCTTCACTTT.

The chain combines TRBV7-2 with TRBJ1-2, with D possibly being TRBD1 (6 bases). Germline CDR1 is SGHTA and CDR2 is FQGNSA. Trimming removed 5 bases at V and 2 bases at J, with 9 bases between. The CDR3 sequence is 13 residues long. CDR3 DNA: TGTGCCAGCAGCCCACAGGGAAACTATGGCTACACCTTC. Its translation is CASSPQGNYGYTF.

This chain links TRBV19 with TRBJ1-1; the D is unclear. Trimming cost V 6 bases and J 0 bases, with 8 bases left between them. The CDR3 extends over 13 amino acids. CDR1 is LNHDA, CDR2 SQIVND, per germline (reference sequence). CDR3 sequence reads: CASSSVLNTEAFF. CDR3 DNA sequence: TGTGCCAGTAGCTCCGTTCTGAACACTGAAGCTTTCTTT.

This clone showed up just a few times. This sample also contains other DNA sequences that code for the same CDR3. The rearrangement links TRBV28 to TRBJ2-7; weak D call: TRBD1 (6 bases). Germline V gene lookup returns CDR1 MDHEN and CDR2 SYDVKM. Trimming stripped 5 bases from V and 1 base from J, with 9 bases between. The length of the CDR3 is 13 residues. CDR3 region: CASSPGQSYEQYF. The CDR3 DNA reads TGTGCCAGCAGTCCAGGACAGTCCTACGAGCAGTACTTC.

This rearrangement joins TRBV4-3 to TRBJ2-5; 10 nucleotides agree with TRBD2. The CDR3 is 17 residues long. With V trimmed by 0 bases and J by 2 bases, 6 bases remained unmatched. Germline CDR1 LGHNA, CDR2 YSLEER. The CDR3 sequence: CASSQESGLAEQETQYF. CDR3 DNA sequence: TGCGCCAGCAGCCAAGAATCAGGACTAGCGGAACAAGAGACCCAGTACTTC.

V is TRBV11-2 and J is TRBJ1-1; D not resolved. The CDR3 contains 14 residues. Germline lookup yields CDR1 SGHAT and CDR2 FQNNGV. V was clipped by 1 base and J by 1 base, with 7 bases between them. In DNA form, the CDR3 reads TGTGCCAGCAGCTTAGGGGCCAGGAACACTGAAGCTTTCTTT. It translates to CASSLGARNTEAFF.

V is TRBV2 and J is TRBJ2-1; 8 bases line up with TRBD1. With 6 bases clipped from V and 15 bases from J, the junction kept 10 bases outside the gene matches. Germline V gene lookup returns CDR1 SNHLY and CDR2 FYNNEI. This CDR3 region has 12 residues. CDR3 nucleotide sequence: TGTGCCAGCAGGGGGGACAGGTTATTCGGGTTCTTC. Protein product: CASRGDRLFGFF.

The chain combines TRBV30 with TRBJ2-5; 8 nucleotides agree with TRBD2. After removal of 1 base from V and 5 bases from J, the junction contained 12 bases not matched to a gene. There are 16 residues in the CDR3. The germline gives CDR1 GTSNPN, CDR2 SVGIG (reference sequence). The CDR3 nucleotides are TGTGCCTGGAGTGATGGGACGGGGGGGCCGAGGGAGACCCAGTACTTC. Protein product: CAWSDGTGGPRETQYF.

The rearrangement links TRBV27 to TRBJ2-5; D might be TRBD1 (6 bases). Germline V CDR1 and CDR2: MNHEY, SMNVEV (reference sequence). The V end lost 1 base, the J end lost 1 base, and 10 bases lay between the germline ends. This CDR3 contains 15 residues. Here the CDR3 reads CASSLLNRAQETQYF. CDR3 nucleotide sequence: TGTGCCAGCAGTTTATTGAACAGGGCCCAAGAGACCCAGTACTTC.

This clone showed up just a few times. V usage is TRBV7-8 and J usage is TRBJ2-2; D is undetermined. CDR1 is SGHVS, CDR2 FQNEAQ, per germline. The CDR3 extends over 12 amino acids. V shed 5 bases and J shed 8 bases, with 9 bases lying between them. The CDR3: CASSNVEGELFF. The CDR3 DNA is TGTGCCAGCAGCAACGTGGAGGGGGAGCTGTTTTTT.

This clone was detected only a few times. The chain carries TRBV2 and TRBJ1-1; no reliable D call. V dropped 7 bases and J dropped 3 bases, with 15 bases sitting between them. This CDR3 has 14 residues. Per germline, CDR1 SNHLY and CDR2 FYNNEI. This CDR3 is CASNKAVKDTEAFF. Here the CDR3 DNA reads TGTGCCAGCAACAAAGCGGTAAAGGACACTGAAGCTTTCTTT.

The rearrangement joins TRBV10-3 to TRBJ2-5, with 11 nucleotides matching TRBD2. CDR1 ENHRY and CDR2 SYGVKD come from the germline V gene. This CDR3 comprises 13 residues. The J segment lost 5 bases and the V segment lost 11 bases, leaving 7 bases of the junction unmatched. DNA for the CDR3: TGTGCCTCAAACGGACTAGCGGGTGAGACCCAGTACTTC. Its protein is CASNGLAGETQYF.

This clone has just one count. The V call is TRBV5-1, the J call TRBJ1-1, with D possibly being TRBD1 (6 bases). CDR1 is SGHRS and CDR2 is YFSETQ in the germline V gene. The CDR3 runs 14 residues. Trimming removed 0 bases at V and 5 bases at J, with 11 bases between. The CDR3 sequence is CASSLEGVRTEAFF. CDR3 nucleotide sequence: TGCGCCAGCAGCTTGGAGGGGGTCCGAACTGAAGCTTTCTTT.

This clone was seen a few times. The V and J genes are TRBV27 and TRBJ2-7; D perhaps matches TRBD2 (5 bases). Germline CDR1 reads MNHEY; CDR2 reads SMNVEV (reference sequence). CDR3 length: 13 residues. The V end lost 5 bases, the J end lost 3 bases, and 11 bases lay between the germline ends. As DNA, the CDR3 is TGTGCCAGCAGTCGGACTGGGATCTACGAGCAGTACTTC. Translated, it gives CASSRTGIYEQYF.

The gene calls are TRBV14 and TRBJ2-1; TRBD2 matches at 12 bases. Trimming took 4 bases from V and 3 from J; bases not matched to a gene: 7. This CDR3 spans 17 amino acids. Germline V gene lookup returns CDR1 SGHDN and CDR2 FVKESK. CDR3 residues: CASSLSRTSGNYNEQFF. The DNA of the CDR3 is TGTGCCAGCAGCCTCTCCCGGACTAGCGGGAACTACAATGAGCAGTTCTTC.

The gene calls are TRBV15 and TRBJ2-5; D gene uncertain. Looked up from germline, CDR1 is LNHNV and CDR2 is YYDKDF (reference sequence). The CDR3 consists of 13 residues. V was clipped by 3 bases and J by 5 bases, with 10 bases between them. The CDR3, as DNA: TGTGCCACCAGCAGCCGGGTTGGGGAGACCCAGTACTTC. It yields the protein CATSSRVGETQYF.

A few counts support this clone. This chain joins TRBV9 and TRBJ2-5; 12 bases match TRBD1. Germline CDR1 SGDLS, CDR2 YYNGEE. There are 13 residues in the CDR3. V dropped 3 bases and J dropped 9; count of bases not matched to a gene: 3. The CDR3 reads CASSAGTGGAQYF. In nucleotides, the CDR3 is TGTGCCAGCAGCGCCGGGACAGGGGGCGCCCAGTACTTC.